Below, 13 T cell receptor beta chains from the same sample are listed, as sequenced in a study of T cells in localized non-small cell lung cancer. Data came from immunoSEQ multiplex PCR; TCRdb stores just in-frame clones and leaves some out. Here the sample spans around 100,000 clones, roughly 87% being singletons. The source was peripheral blood, collected before any cancer treatment. The receptors shown here come from a man between 40 and 70 years old with stage I squamous cell lung carcinoma.

The V gene is TRBV4-1, the J gene TRBJ2-7; tentatively, D is TRBD1 (5 bases). There are 14 residues in the CDR3. Per germline, CDR1 MGHRA and CDR2 YSYEKL. Trimming removed 4 bases at V and 0 bases at J, with 10 bases between. The CDR3 loop is CASSLRQSSYEQYF. CDR3 DNA: TGCGCCAGCAGCCTCCGACAGAGCTCCTACGAGCAGTACTTC.

As for this clone: The junction differs from germline at one of its ends, possibly a read error. V and J are TRBV2 and TRBJ1-2; no reliable D call. CDR1 and CDR2 from the germline V gene are SNHLY and FYNNEI. CDR3 length equals 11 residues. In DNA form, the CDR3 reads TGTGCCAGCAGTGAAGATCGACCAGGTCCATTC. Protein product: CASSEDRPGPF.

The chain carries TRBV5-8 and TRBJ1-2; possible D gene TRBD1, 6 bases. The CDR3 totals 14 residues. Germline CDR1 and CDR2: SGHTS and YDEGEE. Between the trimmed V and J ends, which lost 3 bases and 4 bases, there was a span of 13 bases. This chain's CDR3 is CASSWGPGGYGYTF. DNA of the CDR3: TGTGCCAGCAGCTGGGGGCCAGGCGGCTATGGCTACACCTTC.

The chain combines TRBV4-3 with TRBJ2-3; no reliable D call. V shed 4 bases and J shed 10 bases, with 15 bases lying between them. Germline V lookup: CDR1 LGHNA, CDR2 YSLEER. The CDR3 has 13 amino acids. For the CDR3, the DNA is TGCGCCAGCAGCCCTGGATTGCCGCTAGCGCAGTATTTT. As protein: CASSPGLPLAQYF.

The chain has TRBV5-1 and TRBJ1-1; maybe TRBD1 (6 bases). Germline CDR1 and CDR2: SGHRS and YFSETQ. The CDR3 is 14 residues long. The V end lost 0 bases, the J end lost 5 bases, and 11 bases lay between the germline ends. CDR3: CASSLGARGTEAFF. The CDR3, as DNA: TGCGCCAGCAGCTTGGGGGCAAGGGGGACTGAAGCTTTCTTT.

The chain couples TRBV11-2 to TRBJ2-1; TRBD1 or TRBD2 may be the D gene (6 bases each). There are 16 residues in the CDR3. Germline V gene sequence: CDR1 SGHAT, CDR2 FQNNGV. V was shortened by 1 base and J by 5 bases, with 15 bases between the two germline ends. The CDR3: CASSLGGSGAHNEQFF. The CDR3 nucleotides read TGTGCCAGCAGCTTAGGAGGCTCGGGGGCCCACAATGAGCAGTTCTTC.

The V gene is TRBV27, the J gene TRBJ1-1, with 8 bases matching TRBD1. This CDR3 is built from 15 residues. The V gene's germline CDR1 is MNHEY and CDR2 SMNVEV (reference sequence). With 4 bases clipped from V and 8 bases from J, the junction kept 12 bases outside the gene matches. CDR3 sequence reads: CASSSPRQGAREAFF. Here the CDR3 DNA reads TGTGCCAGCAGTTCCCCTCGGCAGGGGGCAAGGGAAGCTTTCTTT.

The J gene is TRBJ2-3, the V gene TRBV6-6, with 8 bases matching TRBD2. The CDR3 extends over 15 amino acids. Germline CDR1 is MNHNY and CDR2 is SVGAGI (reference sequence). The V gene end was trimmed by 5 bases and the J gene end by 3 bases; junction bases not matched to a gene: 7. The CDR3 DNA is TGTGCCAGCAGTAACGGCGGGGGGAGGACAGATACGCAGTATTTT. The encoded protein is CASSNGGGRTDTQYF.

V and J are TRBV7-6 and TRBJ2-5; D not resolved. CDR3 length: 14 residues. The germline gives CDR1 SGHVS, CDR2 FNYEAQ. The V end lost 0 bases, the J end lost 5 bases, and 10 bases lay between the germline ends. CDR3 residues: CASSLARALETQYF. CDR3 coding DNA: TGTGCCAGCAGCTTAGCTAGGGCGCTGGAGACCCAGTACTTC.

The chain combines TRBV29-1 with TRBJ2-5; no clear D gene. V was trimmed by 5 bases and J by 4 bases, leaving 8 bases between them. Germline V gene data show CDR1 as SQVTM and CDR2 as ANQGSEA. The CDR3 is made up of 11 amino acids. CDR3 nucleotide sequence: TGCAGCGTTTACGATCGAGAGACCCAGTACTTC. Residues: CSVYDRETQYF.

The chain recombines TRBV6-6 with TRBJ2-7; no reliable D call. V was clipped by 5 bases and J by 2 bases, with 10 bases between them. Per germline, CDR1 MNHNY and CDR2 SVGAGI (reference sequence). The CDR3 spans 13 residues. Here the CDR3 DNA reads TGTGCCAGCAGTGGCTACAGAGCCTACGAGCAGTACTTC. Amino acids: CASSGYRAYEQYF.

The chain has TRBV5-6 and TRBJ1-4; D not certain. From germline, CDR1 is SGHDT and CDR2 YYEEEE. Trimming took off 1 base at V and 2 bases at J, with 15 bases between the two ends. This CDR3 contains 17 residues. The CDR3 DNA sequence: TGTGCCAGCAGCTTGTTCGGGGAAGAAAGGACTAATGAAAAACTGTTTTTT. Protein sequence: CASSLFGEERTNEKLFF.

The chain couples TRBV27 to TRBJ2-7, with 8 bases that match TRBD1. Germline assignment: CDR1 MNHEY and CDR2 SMNVEV (reference sequence). The CDR3 extends over 16 amino acids. The ends lost 3 bases at V and 0 bases at J; junction bases unmatched: 7. The CDR3 reads CASSFSRTGRSYEQYF. CDR3 nucleotide sequence: TGTGCCAGCAGTTTTTCGAGGACAGGGCGCTCCTACGAGCAGTACTTC.